This T cell receptor beta chain originates from a study of graft-versus-host responses after intestinal transplantation. Profiling relied on immunoSEQ multiplex PCR, and the TCRdb table lists in-frame clones only, not all of them. The table lists about 130,000 clones, around 90% of them singletons. With regard to this clone: Its antigen is not identified.

The V gene lost 6 bases and the J gene lost 0 bases, with 18 bases spanning the gap. Germline-derived CDR1 and CDR2 are MDHEN and SYDVKM. The CDR3 spans 17 residues. The receptor was isolated from a human donor who received an intestinal transplant. The sample here was unstimulated CD4+ T cells sorted from spleen or lymph node cells, taken before intestinal transplant. The chain couples TRBV28 to TRBJ2-1, with D tentatively TRBD1 (6 bases). CDR3 amino acids: CASSPRFRGHSYNEQFF. The CDR3 region has the DNA TGTGCCAGCAGCCCTAGATTTCGGGGACACTCCTACAATGAGCAGTTCTTC.